These T cell receptor beta chains were read from a single sample in a study of blood T cell repertoires in COVID-19. Assay: immunoSEQ multiplex PCR; the TCRdb copy retains only in-frame clones and omits some. This table holds more than 95,000 clones, 75% to 85% found once. The sequenced material came from peripheral blood. These receptors all stem from a man between 60 and 70 years old with acute or convalescent COVID-19. The CDR3 runs from the conserved cysteine through the conserved F or W. For some rows the clone size is stated as once, few or many, or as a class when expanded; others skip it.

-	TRBV28	TRBJ1-2	CASSSSGTGNYGYTF
once	TRBV25-1	TRBJ2-3	CASSDPDTQYF
-	TRBV27	TRBJ2-5	CASSSGQLYQETQYF
few	TRBV7-2	TRBJ1-5	CASSPGNSNQPQHF
-	TRBV12-3/TRBV12-4	TRBJ1-2	CASSHRRGYTF
-	TRBV19	TRBJ1-1	CASSPQGLLAEAFF
-	TRBV27	TRBJ1-3	CASSLTPGVGNTIYF
-	TRBV11-3	TRBJ2-4	CASSPRQGQAKNIQYF
-	TRBV10-3	TRBJ2-7	CAAQGDSYEQYF
-	TRBV5-1	TRBJ2-5	CASSLDVGRQETQYF
-	TRBV5-5	TRBJ2-1	CASSSDRSTRTYNEQFF
-	TRBV7-2	TRBJ2-5	CASSLQGRETQYF
-	TRBV6-5	TRBJ2-5	CASSYSGGAETQYF
few	TRBV7-9	TRBJ1-5	CASSYQDQPQHF
-	TRBV28	TRBJ2-3	CASSLGSGSSDTQYF
-	TRBV5-1	TRBJ2-3	CASSLPLAGPSTDTQYF
-	TRBV9	TRBJ2-2	CASSVEGGLNAGELFF
-	TRBV19	TRBJ1-3	CASSMDRAGNTIYF
-	TRBV30	TRBJ1-2	CASLPNRVNYGYTF
-	TRBV18	TRBJ1-2	CASSPGQNYGYTF
-	TRBV19	TRBJ2-3	CASSIPGTSTDTQYF
-	TRBV7-2	TRBJ2-1	CASIPTSGTPGQFF
-	TRBV30	TRBJ1-5	CAWSKDRYQPQHF
-	TRBV3-1/TRBV3-2	TRBJ1-1	CASSQDSFRGAFF
once	TRBV5-1	TRBJ2-3	CASSPRYYSTDTQYF
-	TRBV10-2	TRBJ2-1	CASSEDKDKQFF